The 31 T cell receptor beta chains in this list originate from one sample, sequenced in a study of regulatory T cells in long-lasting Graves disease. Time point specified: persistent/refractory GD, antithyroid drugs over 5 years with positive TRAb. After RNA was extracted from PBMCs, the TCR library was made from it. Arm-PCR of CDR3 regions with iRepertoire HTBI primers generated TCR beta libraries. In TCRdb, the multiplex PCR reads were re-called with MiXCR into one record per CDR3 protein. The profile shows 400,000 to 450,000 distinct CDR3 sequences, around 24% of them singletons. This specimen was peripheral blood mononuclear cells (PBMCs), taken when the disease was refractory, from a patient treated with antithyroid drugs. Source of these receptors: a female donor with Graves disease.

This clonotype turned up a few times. The CDR3 loop is CATSRERSQPQHF. CDR3 in DNA: TGTGCCACCAGCAGAGAACGTAGTCAGCCCCAGCATTTT. The rearrangement uses TRBV15 and TRBJ1-5, with D unclear. The CDR3 covers 13 residues. Germline V gives CDR1 LNHNV, CDR2 YYDKDF (reference sequence). The V and J ends lost 0 bases and 6 bases respectively, with 6 bases between them.

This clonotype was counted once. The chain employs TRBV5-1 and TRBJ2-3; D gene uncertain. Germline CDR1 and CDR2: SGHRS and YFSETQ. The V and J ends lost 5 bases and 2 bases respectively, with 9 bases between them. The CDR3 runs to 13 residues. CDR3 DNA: TGCGCCAGCAGGGCAGGAATCACAGATACGCAGTATTTT. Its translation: CASRAGITDTQYF.

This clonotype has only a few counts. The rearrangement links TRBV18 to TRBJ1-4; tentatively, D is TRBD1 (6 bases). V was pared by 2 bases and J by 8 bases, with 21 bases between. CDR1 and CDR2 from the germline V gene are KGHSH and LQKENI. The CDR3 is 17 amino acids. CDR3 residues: CASSPSGSRGLEEKLFF. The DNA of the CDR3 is TGTGCCAGCTCACCATCCGGGTCCAGGGGACTGGAGGAAAAACTGTTTTTT.

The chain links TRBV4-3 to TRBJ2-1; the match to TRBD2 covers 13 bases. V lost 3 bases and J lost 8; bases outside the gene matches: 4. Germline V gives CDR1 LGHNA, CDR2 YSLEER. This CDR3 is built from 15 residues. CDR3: CASSHSGTSGDEQFF. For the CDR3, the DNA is TGCGCCAGCAGCCATTCCGGGACTAGCGGGGATGAGCAGTTCTTC.

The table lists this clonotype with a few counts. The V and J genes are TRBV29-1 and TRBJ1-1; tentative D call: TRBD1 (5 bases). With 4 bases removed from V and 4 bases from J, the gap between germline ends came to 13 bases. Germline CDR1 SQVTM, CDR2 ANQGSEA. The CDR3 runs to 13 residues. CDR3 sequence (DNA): TGCAGCGTTGCCTTATCTAGGGGCACTGAAGCTTTCTTT. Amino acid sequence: CSVALSRGTEAFF.

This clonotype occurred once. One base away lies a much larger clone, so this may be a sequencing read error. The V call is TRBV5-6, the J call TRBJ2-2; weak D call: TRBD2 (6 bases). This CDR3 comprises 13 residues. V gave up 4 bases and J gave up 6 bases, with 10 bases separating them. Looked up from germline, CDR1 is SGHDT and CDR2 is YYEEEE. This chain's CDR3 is CASSPGGSGELFF. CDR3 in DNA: TGTGCCAGCAGCCCTGGGGGGTCCGGGGAGCTGTTTTTT.

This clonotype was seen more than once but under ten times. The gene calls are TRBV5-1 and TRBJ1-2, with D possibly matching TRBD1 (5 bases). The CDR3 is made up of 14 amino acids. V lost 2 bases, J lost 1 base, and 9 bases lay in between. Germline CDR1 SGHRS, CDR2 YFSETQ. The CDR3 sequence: CASSFLTDNYGYTF. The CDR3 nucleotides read TGCGCCAGCAGCTTCTTGACAGATAACTATGGCTACACCTTC.

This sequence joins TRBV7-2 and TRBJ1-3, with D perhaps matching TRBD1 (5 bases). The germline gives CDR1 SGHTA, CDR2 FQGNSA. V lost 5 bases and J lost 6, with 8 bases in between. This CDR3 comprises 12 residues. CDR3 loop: CASSTGSNTIYF. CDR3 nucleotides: TGTGCCAGCAGCACAGGTTCAAACACCATATATTTT.

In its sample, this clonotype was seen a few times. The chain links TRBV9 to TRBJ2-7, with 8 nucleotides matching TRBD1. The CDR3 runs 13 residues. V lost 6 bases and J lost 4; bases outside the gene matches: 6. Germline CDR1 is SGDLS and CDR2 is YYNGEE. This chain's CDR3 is CASNLTGAYEQYF. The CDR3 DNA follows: TGTGCCAGCAACCTGACAGGGGCGTACGAGCAGTACTTC.

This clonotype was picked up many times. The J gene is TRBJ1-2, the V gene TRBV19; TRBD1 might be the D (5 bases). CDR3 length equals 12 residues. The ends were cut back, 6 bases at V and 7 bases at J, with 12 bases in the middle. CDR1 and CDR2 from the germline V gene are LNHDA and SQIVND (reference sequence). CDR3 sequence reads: CASRMGTSGYTF. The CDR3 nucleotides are TGTGCCAGTAGGATGGGGACTTCTGGCTACACCTTC.

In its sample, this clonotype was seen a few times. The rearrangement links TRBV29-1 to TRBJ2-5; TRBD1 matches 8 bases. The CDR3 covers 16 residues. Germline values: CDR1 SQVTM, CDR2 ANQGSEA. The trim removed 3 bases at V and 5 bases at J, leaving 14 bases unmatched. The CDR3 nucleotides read TGCAGCGTTGATGGTGCAGGGGGCGCTGGTTGGGAGACCCAGTACTTC. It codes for CSVDGAGGAGWETQYF.

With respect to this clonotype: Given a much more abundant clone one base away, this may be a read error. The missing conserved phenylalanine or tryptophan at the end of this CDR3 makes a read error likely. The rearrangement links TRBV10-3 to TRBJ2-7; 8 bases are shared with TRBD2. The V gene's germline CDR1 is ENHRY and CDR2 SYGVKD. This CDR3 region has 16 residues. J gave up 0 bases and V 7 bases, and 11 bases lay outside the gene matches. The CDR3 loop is CAITEAGGESSYEQYL. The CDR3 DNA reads TGTGCCATCACCGAGGCCGGGGGGGAAAGCTCCTACGAGCAGTACCTC.

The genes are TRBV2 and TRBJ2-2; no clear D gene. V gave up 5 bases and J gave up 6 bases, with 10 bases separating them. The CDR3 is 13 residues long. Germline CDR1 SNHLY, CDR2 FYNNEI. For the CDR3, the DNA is TGTGCCAGCAGTAAGGACCGACCCGGGGAGCTGTTTTTT. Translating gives CASSKDRPGELFF.

The CDR3 loop is CASRAGTDTYEQYF. CDR3 in DNA: TGTGCCAGCAGGGCCGGGACAGATACCTACGAGCAGTACTTC. The chain carries TRBV7-2 and TRBJ2-7, with TRBD1 matching over 7 bases. V trimming: 6 bases; J trimming: 2 bases; junction bases outside the gene matches: 7. The CDR3 runs to 14 residues. Germline loops: CDR1 SGHTA, CDR2 FQGNSA. Drawing the rest from reference TRBV7-2 and TRBJ2-7, the complete variable domain is GAGVSQSPSNKVTEKGKDVELRCDPISGHTALYWYRQSLGQGLEFLIYFQGNSAPDKSGLPSDRFSAERTGGSVSTLTIQRTQQEDSAVYLCASRAGTDTYEQYFGPGTRLTVT.

The CDR3 is CASRAWDGGEGYTF. CDR3 nucleotides: TGTGCCAGCAGAGCCTGGGACGGCGGAGAGGGCTACACCTTC. The rearrangement uses TRBV6-4 and TRBJ1-2; D is perhaps TRBD1 (5 bases). The CDR3 loop spans 14 amino acids. Trimming removed 6 bases at V and 8 bases at J, with 19 bases between. CDR1 is MRHNA, CDR2 SNTAGT, per germline.

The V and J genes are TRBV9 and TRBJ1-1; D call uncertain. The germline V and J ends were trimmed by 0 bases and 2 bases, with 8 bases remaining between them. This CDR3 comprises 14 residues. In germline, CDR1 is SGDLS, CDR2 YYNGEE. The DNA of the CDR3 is TGTGCCAGCAGCGTAGGAAGATTCAACACTGAAGCTTTCTTT. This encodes CASSVGRFNTEAFF.

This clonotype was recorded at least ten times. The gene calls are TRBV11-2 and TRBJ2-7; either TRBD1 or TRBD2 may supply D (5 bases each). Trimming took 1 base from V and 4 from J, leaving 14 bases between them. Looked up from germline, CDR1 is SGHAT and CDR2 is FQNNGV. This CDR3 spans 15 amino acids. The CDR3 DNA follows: TGTGCCAGCAGCTTAGTCGGGACCACAACTTACGAGCAGTACTTC. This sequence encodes CASSLVGTTTYEQYF.

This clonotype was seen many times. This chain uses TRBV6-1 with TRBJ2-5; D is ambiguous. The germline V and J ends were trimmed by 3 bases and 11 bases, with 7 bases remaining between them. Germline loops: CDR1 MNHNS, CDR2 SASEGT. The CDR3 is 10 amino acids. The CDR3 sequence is CASSDGIQYF. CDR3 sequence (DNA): TGTGCCAGCAGTGATGGAATTCAGTACTTC.

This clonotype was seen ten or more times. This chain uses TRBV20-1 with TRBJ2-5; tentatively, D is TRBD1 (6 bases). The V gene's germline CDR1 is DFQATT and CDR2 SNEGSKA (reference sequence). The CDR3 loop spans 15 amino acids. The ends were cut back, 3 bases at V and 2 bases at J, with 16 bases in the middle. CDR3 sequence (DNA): TGCAGTGCTAGGTCTATGACAGGTGGACAAGAGACCCAGTACTTC. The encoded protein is CSARSMTGGQETQYF.

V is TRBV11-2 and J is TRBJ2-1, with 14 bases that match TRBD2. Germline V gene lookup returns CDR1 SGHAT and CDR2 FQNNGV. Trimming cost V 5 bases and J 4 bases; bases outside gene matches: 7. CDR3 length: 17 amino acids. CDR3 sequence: CASSVEGLAGEYNEQFF. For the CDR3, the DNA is TGTGCCAGCAGCGTTGAGGGACTAGCGGGAGAGTACAATGAGCAGTTCTTC.

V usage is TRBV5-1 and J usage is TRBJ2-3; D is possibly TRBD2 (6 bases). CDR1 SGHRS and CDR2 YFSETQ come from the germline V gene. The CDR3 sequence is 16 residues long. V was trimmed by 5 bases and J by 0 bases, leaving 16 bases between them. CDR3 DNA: TGCGCCAGCAGTCCTCTCTTCGGAGGGAGCACAGATACGCAGTATTTT. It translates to CASSPLFGGSTDTQYF.

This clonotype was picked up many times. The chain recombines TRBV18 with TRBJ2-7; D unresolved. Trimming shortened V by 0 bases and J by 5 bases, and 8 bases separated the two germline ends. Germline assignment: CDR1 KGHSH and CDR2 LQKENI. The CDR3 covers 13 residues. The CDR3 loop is CASSPPDVNEQYF. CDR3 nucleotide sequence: TGTGCCAGCTCACCACCGGATGTTAACGAGCAGTACTTC.

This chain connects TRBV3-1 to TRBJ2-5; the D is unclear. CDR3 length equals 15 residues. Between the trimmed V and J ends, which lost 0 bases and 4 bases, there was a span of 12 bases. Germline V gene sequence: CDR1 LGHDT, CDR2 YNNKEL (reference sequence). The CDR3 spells CASSQEYGPIETQYF. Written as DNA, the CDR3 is TGTGCCAGCAGCCAAGAATATGGGCCTATAGAGACCCAGTACTTC.

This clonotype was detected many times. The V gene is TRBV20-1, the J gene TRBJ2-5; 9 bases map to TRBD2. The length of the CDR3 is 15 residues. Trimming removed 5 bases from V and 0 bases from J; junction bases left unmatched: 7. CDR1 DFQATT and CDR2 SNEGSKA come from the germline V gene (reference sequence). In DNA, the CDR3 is TGCAGTGCTGTCGGACTAGCGTTAAACCAAGAGACCCAGTACTTC. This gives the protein CSAVGLALNQETQYF.

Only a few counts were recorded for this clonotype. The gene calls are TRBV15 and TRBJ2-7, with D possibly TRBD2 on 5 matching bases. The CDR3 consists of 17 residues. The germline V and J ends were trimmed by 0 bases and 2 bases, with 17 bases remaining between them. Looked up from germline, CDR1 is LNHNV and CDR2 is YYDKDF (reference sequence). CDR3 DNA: TGTGCCACCAGCAGAGATCGGAGCGGTGGCCTAACCTACGAGCAGTACTTC. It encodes CATSRDRSGGLTYEQYF.

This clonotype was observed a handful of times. CDR3 nucleotide sequence: TGTGCCAGCAGTTCAATACAGTCCCCGCAACAGCCCCAGCATTTT. Translating gives CASSSIQSPQQPQHF. The chain joins TRBV27 to TRBJ1-5, with unresolved D. CDR1 is MNHEY, CDR2 SMNVEV, per germline (reference sequence). Trimming shortened V by 4 bases and J by 7 bases, and 17 bases separated the two germline ends. The CDR3 is 15 amino acids.

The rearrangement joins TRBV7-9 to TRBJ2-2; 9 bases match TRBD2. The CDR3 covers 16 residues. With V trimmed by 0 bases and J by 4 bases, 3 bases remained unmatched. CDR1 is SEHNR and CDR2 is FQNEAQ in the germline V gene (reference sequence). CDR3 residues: CASSLALAGTTGELFF. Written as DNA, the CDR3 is TGTGCCAGCAGCTTAGCACTAGCGGGTACCACCGGGGAGCTGTTTTTT.

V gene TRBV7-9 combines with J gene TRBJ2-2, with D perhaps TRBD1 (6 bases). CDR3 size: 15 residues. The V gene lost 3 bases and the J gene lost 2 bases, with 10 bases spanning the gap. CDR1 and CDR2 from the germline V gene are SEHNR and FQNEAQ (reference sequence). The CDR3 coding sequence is TGTGCCAGCAGCTTTTCGGGACAAAACACCGGGGAGCTGTTTTTT. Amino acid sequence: CASSFSGQNTGELFF.

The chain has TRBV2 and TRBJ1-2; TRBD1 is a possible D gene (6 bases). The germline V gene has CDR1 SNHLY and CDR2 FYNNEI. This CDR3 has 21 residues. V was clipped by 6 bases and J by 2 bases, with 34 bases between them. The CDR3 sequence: CASSSTPQGSSPPFPNYGYTF. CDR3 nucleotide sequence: TGTGCCAGCAGCTCCACACCACAGGGCTCCTCTCCCCCATTCCCCAACTATGGCTACACCTTC. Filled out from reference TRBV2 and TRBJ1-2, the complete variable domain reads EPEVTQTPSHQVTQMGQEVILRCVPISNHLYFYWYRQILGQKVEFLVSFYNNEISEKSEIFDDQFSVERPDGSNFTLKIRSTKLEDSAMYFCASSSTPQGSSPPFPNYGYTFGSGTRLTVV.

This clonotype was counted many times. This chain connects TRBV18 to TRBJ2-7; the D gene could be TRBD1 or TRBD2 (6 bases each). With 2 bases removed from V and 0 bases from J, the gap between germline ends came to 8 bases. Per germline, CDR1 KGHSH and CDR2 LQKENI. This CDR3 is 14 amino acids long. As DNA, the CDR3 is TGTGCCAGCTCACCATCGGGGGCCTCCTACGAGCAGTACTTC. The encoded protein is CASSPSGASYEQYF. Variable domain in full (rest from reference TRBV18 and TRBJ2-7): NAGVMQNPRHLVRRRGQEARLRCSPMKGHSHVYWYRQLPEEGLKFMVYLQKENIIDESGMPKERFSAEFPKEGPSILRIQQVVRGDSAAYFCASSPSGASYEQYFGPGTRLTVT.

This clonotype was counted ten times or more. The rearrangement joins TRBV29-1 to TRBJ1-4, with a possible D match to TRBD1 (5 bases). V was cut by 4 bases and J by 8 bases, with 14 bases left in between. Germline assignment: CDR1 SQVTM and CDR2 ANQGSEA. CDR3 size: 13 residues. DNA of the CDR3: TGCAGCGTTGTCGGCCAGGGAGGGGAAAAACTGTTTTTT. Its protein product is CSVVGQGGEKLFF.